The 10 T cell receptor beta chains below come from one sample, sequenced in a study of T cells expressing NK-cell markers. TCRdb re-called the 5' RACE reads and catalogs CDR3 proteins one per entry, DNA excluded. The sample includes 150,000 to 200,000 distinct CDR3 sequences. Sequenced input: blood T cells: a sorted CD56 or NKG2C T cell subset, CD4+ or CD8+ T cells, or bulk PBMC T cells (not recorded which). The origin of the receptors is a man aged 18 to 69 in good health.

The chain has TRBV7-8 and TRBJ2-5; lacking DNA, the TRBD2 call made by TCRdb goes unchecked. CDR3 length equals 17 residues. In germline, CDR1 is SGHVS, CDR2 FQNEAQ. The CDR3 is CASRDPNFWGLQETQYF.

The rearrangement joins TRBV7-8 to TRBJ2-3; no DNA is available, so the TRBD1 call from TCRdb remains unchecked. In germline, CDR1 is SGHVS, CDR2 FQNEAQ. This CDR3 has 16 residues. The CDR3 loop is CASSLGTGSYQDTQYF.

The gene calls are TRBV7-9 and TRBJ2-5. Looked up from germline, CDR1 is SEHNR and CDR2 is FQNEAQ (reference sequence). CDR3 size: 14 residues. The CDR3 here is CASSPELYQETQYF.

The rearrangement links TRBV7-2 to TRBJ2-7; TCRdb gives TRBD1 as the D gene, but with no DNA this cannot be confirmed. Germline V gene lookup returns CDR1 SGHTA and CDR2 FQGNSA. This CDR3 is built from 13 residues. The CDR3 is CASSQGAGHEQYF.

The chain employs TRBV4-1 and TRBJ1-2; TCRdb names TRBD1, which stays unverified in the absence of DNA. The CDR3 covers 13 residues. The germline V gene encodes CDR1 MGHRA and CDR2 YSYEKL. The CDR3 reads CASSPELGDGYTF.

The V call is TRBV28, the J call TRBJ2-1; TCRdb outputs TRBD2, but without DNA this stays unchecked. CDR3 length: 16 residues. Germline V lookup: CDR1 MDHEN, CDR2 SYDVKM. CDR3 loop: CASTFGSGGAYNEQFF.

The J gene is TRBJ2-1, the V gene TRBV6-5; as DNA is missing, the TRBD1 call by TCRdb cannot be tested. The CDR3 is made up of 14 amino acids. Germline V gene data show CDR1 as MNHEY and CDR2 as SVGAGI. CDR3 protein: CASSYTTAYNEQFF.

V usage is TRBV2 and J usage is TRBJ2-5. This CDR3 has 13 residues. The germline gives CDR1 SNHLY, CDR2 FYNNEI. The CDR3 reads CASSEGLEETQYF.

The chain recombines TRBV7-9 with TRBJ1-4; TCRdb outputs TRBD1, but without DNA this stays unchecked. This CDR3 is built from 16 residues. Germline V gene data show CDR1 as SEHNR and CDR2 as FQNEAQ (reference sequence). CDR3 region: CASSRTDPAANEKLFF. The variable domain in full, with the rest retrieved from reference TRBV7-9 and TRBJ1-4, is DTGVSQNPRHKITKRGQNVTFRCDPISEHNRLYWYRQTLGQGPEFLTYFQNEAQLEKSRLLSDRFSAERPKGSFSTLEIQRTEQGDSAMYLCASSRTDPAANEKLFFGSGTQLSVL.

This CDR3 reads CASRAIGTYEQYF. This chain connects TRBV7-9 to TRBJ2-7. Looked up from germline, CDR1 is SEHNR and CDR2 is FQNEAQ (reference sequence). The CDR3 totals 13 residues. Combining the CDR3 with reference TRBV7-9 and TRBJ2-7 gives the whole variable domain DTGVSQNPRHKITKRGQNVTFRCDPISEHNRLYWYRQTLGQGPEFLTYFQNEAQLEKSRLLSDRFSAERPKGSFSTLEIQRTEQGDSAMYLCASRAIGTYEQYFGPGTRLTVT.